This T cell receptor (beta chain) derives from a study of shared clonotypes between healthy human individuals (dated by TCRdb to 2020 to 2021). Turning to the overall study: The cohort included three men and a couple of women between 18 and 49 years of age. To increase sequencing depth and limit assay-specific biases, TCR repertoire library preparation and sequencing were carried out by different laboratories using diverse techniques. Per donor, leukapheresis produced somewhere between about 0.94 and 9 billion PBMCs. The study deeply sequenced blood TCR repertoires of about five healthy adults to estimate repertoire size and the extent of clonotype sharing between individuals.

The paper's findings and limits, for the study overall: Pairwise subsampling indicated that sequencing depth was expected to affect the degree of clonotype sharing among donors. The genetic and exposure-history diversity represented was limited by the small number of donors. Sampling was restricted to blood, and TCR repertoires in tissues likely differ from the TCR repertoires found in blood.

CDR3 length: 12 amino acids, cysteine to phenylalanine. Solely the CDR3 DNA is kept, with 36 bases framed from the first base. The junction carries 5 bases between V and J, which are trimmed by 3 bases and 3 bases respectively. As encoded in the germline V gene, CDR1 is KGHSH while CDR2 is LQKENI. A few counts support this clone. The antigen it recognizes is unknown. Base quality data are lacking; no much larger clone is found one base away. This same CDR3 is encoded by further DNA sequences in the sample. Healthy HIV-negative adults with no recently reported acute infections or vaccinations were included as donors. Only Caucasian adults living in Nashville, Tennessee, USA were represented among the donors. For unsorted samples, 90 million or so PBMCs were counted and genomic DNA was extracted with the QIAamp DNA Blood Mini kit. Blood was obtained by leukapheresis, after which PBMCs were separated by Ficoll-Histopaque density gradient centrifugation and cryopreserved in liquid nitrogen vapor phase.

Using the deep immunoSEQ assay, multiplex PCR amplified TCR CDR3 regions from genomic DNA. Extracted genomic DNA from each cell subset was distributed evenly across all wells of several immunoSEQ 96-well plates, and each plate was treated as a replicate. For unsorted PBMC, roughly 300 ng of genomic DNA, equivalent to around 30,000 T cell genomes, went into each replicate PCR. Unsorted PBMC genomic DNA was sequenced across ten immunoSEQ deep assay plates. Purified libraries were quantified with a Qubit 3.0 fluorometer, sized on a Bioanalyzer 2100, and re-quantified with the KAPA Library Quantification kit. Every immunoSEQ 96-well plate was sequenced on a dedicated single-read 150-cycle Illumina NextSeq 550 flow cell. For the original study's pipeline: Because only junctional sequences without quality scores were contained in the immunoSEQ output, filtering matching that applied to full-length reads could not be performed. Sequences were annotated with PyIR, a Python wrapper for IgBLAST v1.9, using IMGT germline references to assign V/J genes and CDR3. Any read was removed if the V/J assignment was weak (E-value above 1e-6), the CDR3 was missing, or the read contained stop codons, out-of-frame junctions, or ambiguous translated residues. V3J clonotypes were defined as sequences sharing the same inferred V gene, J gene, and CDR3 amino acid sequence. Percentage overlap between repertoires was calculated by dividing the number of shared unique clonotypes by the size of the smaller repertoire. RTK rarefaction, the Chao1 estimator, and Recon v2.1 estimates of unobserved clonotypes were used to assess repertoire richness. This immuneACCESS table, as held by TCRdb, lists in-frame sequences with V and J called but not all clones. Of the missing ones, under half trace to an unresolved V gene in checked studies; the others have no known cause. That table gives V, J and clone size, and the DNA gave D and trimming. The sample table lists about 480,000 clones, 75% to 80% of them with a count of one. Roughly an eighth of the sample is in the top ten clones.

This receptor was identified in a woman aged 40-49 years in good health. Some clones in this sample may be carry-over from other donors' samples. The V and J segments used are TRBV18 and TRBJ1-2, with no D gene named confidently. The sequenced sample was PBMCs. The CDR3 region reads CASSPGDYGYTF. The DNA is TGTGCCAGCTCACCCGGGGACTATGGCTACACCTTC.